A single sample gave rise to the 27 T cell receptor beta chains below, sequenced in a study of blood T cell repertoires in COVID-19. TCRdb's table, derived via immunoSEQ multiplex PCR, lists solely in-frame clones and lacks some. The sample lists approximately 140,000 clones, more than 75% occurring once. Sequenced: peripheral blood. These receptor sequences come from a man in his fifties or sixties with active or convalescent COVID-19.

The rearrangement uses TRBV5-4 and TRBJ2-3; 9 bases line up with TRBD2. V shed 0 bases and J 5 bases; nucleotides not matched to a gene: 1. The CDR3 is 14 amino acids. The V gene's germline CDR1 is SGHNT and CDR2 YYREEE (reference sequence). CDR3 bases: TGTGCCAGCAGCTTGGGACTAGCGGAAGATACGCAGTATTTT. It encodes CASSLGLAEDTQYF.

The sample holds a few counts of this clone. V is TRBV18 and J is TRBJ2-2, with D perhaps TRBD2 (5 bases). Germline V lookup: CDR1 KGHSH, CDR2 LQKENI. The CDR3 spans 16 residues. V lost 0 bases and J 0 bases, leaving 8 bases between the germline ends. The CDR3 DNA reads TGTGCCAGCTCACCACCCTCTAGCCCGAACACCGGGGAGCTGTTTTTT. This translates into CASSPPSSPNTGELFF.

V usage is TRBV19 and J usage is TRBJ1-3; D unresolved. CDR1 is LNHDA, CDR2 SQIVND, per germline (reference sequence). Between the trimmed V and J ends, which lost 2 bases and 0 bases, there was a span of 11 bases. The CDR3 has 16 amino acids. CDR3 nucleotides: TGTGCCAGTAGTATATCCCCACAGAACTCTGGAAACACCATATATTTT. Translation: CASSISPQNSGNTIYF.

The chain has TRBV4-2 and TRBJ2-1; the D gene is possibly TRBD2 (5 bases). This CDR3 comprises 14 residues. The V end was cut by 4 bases, the J end by 6 bases, with 13 bases between. Germline V CDR1 and CDR2: LGHNA, YNFKEQ. The CDR3 nucleotides read TGTGCCAGCAGCCCCCTCGTCGGGGTCAATGAGCAGTTCTTC. Translated: CASSPLVGVNEQFF.

The genes are TRBV6-1 and TRBJ1-6; 7 nucleotides match TRBD1. V lost 1 base, J lost 3 bases, and 6 bases stayed unmatched. The CDR3 loop spans 17 amino acids. The germline gives CDR1 MNHNS, CDR2 SASEGT. CDR3 DNA: TGTGCCAGCAGTGAAGAAAACAGGGGTGGCTATAATTCACCCCTCCACTTT. As protein: CASSEENRGGYNSPLHF.

This clone was observed a handful of times. The chain's CDR3 is CASSTGTAQEGGYTF. The CDR3 region has the DNA TGTGCCAGCAGCACTGGGACAGCTCAAGAGGGGGGCTACACCTTC. The chain couples TRBV9 to TRBJ1-2, with TRBD1 matching over 7 bases. The CDR3 contains 15 residues. Trimming took 4 bases from V and 8 from J; bases not matched to a gene: 14. Looked up from germline, CDR1 is SGDLS and CDR2 is YYNGEE.

This sequence joins TRBV6-5 and TRBJ1-2; a weak D match, TRBD1 (5 bases). The germline V gene encodes CDR1 MNHEY and CDR2 SVGAGI. V lost 2 bases and J 6 bases, leaving 16 bases between the germline ends. This CDR3 spans 15 amino acids. CDR3 sequence reads: CASSYLEDSGNGYTF. The DNA for the CDR3 is TGTGCCAGCAGTTACCTGGAAGACAGTGGAAATGGCTACACCTTC.

This chain connects TRBV5-4 to TRBJ1-1; no definite D call. The V and J ends lost 1 base and 1 base respectively, with 5 bases between them. The CDR3 covers 13 residues. Germline V gene lookup returns CDR1 SGHNT and CDR2 YYREEE (reference sequence). The CDR3 DNA reads TGTGCCAGCAGCTTGAGTAGGAACACTGAAGCTTTCTTT. Its protein is CASSLSRNTEAFF. The complete variable domain, with remaining parts taken from reference TRBV5-4 and TRBJ1-1, reads ETGVTQSPTHLIKTRGQQVTLRCSSQSGHNTVSWYQQALGQGPQFIFQYYREEENGRGNFPPRFSGLQFPNYSSELNVNALELDDSALYLCASSLSRNTEAFFGQGTRLTVV.

The gene calls are TRBV27 and TRBJ1-1, with 7 bases aligning to TRBD1. The germline CDR1 and CDR2 sequences are MNHEY and SMNVEV (reference sequence). Trimming at V came to 5 bases and at J to 8 bases, leaving 5 bases not matched to a gene. The CDR3 runs 12 residues. As DNA, the CDR3 is TGTGCCAGCAGTCGCCCAGGGGGGGAAGCTTTCTTT. This translates into CASSRPGGEAFF.

This chain links TRBV19 with TRBJ1-1; 7 positions agree with TRBD1. Germline CDR1 and CDR2: LNHDA and SQIVND (reference sequence). The ends lost 9 bases at V and 5 bases at J; junction bases unmatched: 15. The CDR3 length is 15 residues. The CDR3 loop is CASKPGQLLGTEAFF. Here the CDR3 DNA reads TGTGCCAGCAAACCGGGACAGTTATTGGGGACTGAAGCTTTCTTT.

The chain uses TRBV7-2 and TRBJ1-4; D not resolved. This CDR3 has 14 residues. Per the germline V gene, CDR1 is SGHTA and CDR2 is FQGNSA. Trimming took off 0 bases at V and 2 bases at J, with 4 bases between the two ends. The CDR3 is CASSLALTNEKLFF. For the CDR3, the DNA is TGTGCCAGCAGCTTAGCCCTTACTAATGAAAAACTGTTTTTT.

The V call is TRBV28, the J call TRBJ2-1; D unresolved. The germline gives CDR1 MDHEN, CDR2 SYDVKM. Trimming cost V 2 bases and J 2 bases, with 4 bases left between them. The CDR3 covers 13 residues. The DNA of the CDR3 is TGTGCCAGCAGTTTACCAGCCTACAATGAGCAGTTCTTC. This codes for CASSLPAYNEQFF.

This chain joins TRBV10-3 and TRBJ1-2; TRBD1 agrees at 11 bases. CDR1 and CDR2 (germline): ENHRY, SYGVKD. This CDR3 is built from 13 residues. V was clipped by 7 bases and J by 8 bases; unmatched bases: 6. Here the CDR3 DNA reads TGTGCCATCAAGTGGACAGGGGGCGAGGGCTACACCTTC. Amino acid sequence: CAIKWTGGEGYTF.

V gene TRBV7-3 combines with J gene TRBJ2-2, with TRBD2 identical over 15 bases. Germline CDR1 SGHTA, CDR2 FQGTGA. This CDR3 spans 19 amino acids. J gave up 1 base and V 4 bases, and 7 bases lay outside the gene matches. CDR3 in amino acids: CASSSMGLAGGGNTGELFF. As DNA, the CDR3 is TGTGCCAGCAGCTCAATGGGACTAGCGGGAGGCGGGAACACCGGGGAGCTGTTTTTT.

The chain couples TRBV6-6 to TRBJ1-4; 8 bases match TRBD1. With V trimmed by 4 bases and J by 5 bases, 3 bases remained unmatched. This CDR3 is built from 14 residues. Germline-derived CDR1 and CDR2 are MNHNY and SVGAGI (reference sequence). CDR3 amino acids: CASSSGQANEKLFF. In nucleotides, the CDR3 is TGTGCCAGCAGTTCGGGACAGGCAAATGAAAAACTGTTTTTT.

J is TRBJ1-1 and V is TRBV5-1; D might be TRBD1 (5 bases). The CDR3 length is 14 residues. The V gene's germline CDR1 is SGHRS and CDR2 YFSETQ. Trimming took off 3 bases at V and 3 bases at J, with 12 bases between the two ends. CDR3 bases: TGCGCCAGCAGCTCGGGGACGGGGGACACTGAAGCTTTCTTT. Its translation is CASSSGTGDTEAFF. The full variable domain, its missing parts supplied by reference TRBV5-1 and TRBJ1-1, is KAGVTQTPRYLIKTRGQQVTLSCSPISGHRSVSWYQQTPGQGLQFLFEYFSETQRNKGNFPGRFSGRQFSNSRSEMNVSTLELGDSALYLCASSSGTGDTEAFFGQGTRLTVV.

V gene TRBV2 combines with J gene TRBJ2-4, with TRBD2 as a possible D gene (5 bases). The CDR3 is 14 residues long. Trimming pared 7 bases from V and 5 bases from J, leaving 15 bases between. The germline gives CDR1 SNHLY, CDR2 FYNNEI. The CDR3: CASTPGRVQNIQYF. DNA of the CDR3: TGTGCCAGCACCCCGGGAAGGGTGCAAAACATTCAGTACTTC.

The V and J genes are TRBV9 and TRBJ1-1; 7 nucleotides align to TRBD1. V trimming: 3 bases; J trimming: 0 bases; junction bases outside the gene matches: 5. Germline lookup yields CDR1 SGDLS and CDR2 YYNGEE. This CDR3 region has 15 residues. CDR3 coding DNA: TGTGCCAGCAGCGGCACAGGGGCGCTGAACACTGAAGCTTTCTTT. It codes for CASSGTGALNTEAFF.

This chain links TRBV9 with TRBJ1-1; no definite D call. The length of the CDR3 is 14 residues. Trimming stripped 0 bases from V and 2 bases from J, with 8 bases between. Per germline, CDR1 SGDLS and CDR2 YYNGEE. CDR3 protein: CASSVGELNTEAFF. As DNA, the CDR3 is TGTGCCAGCAGCGTAGGAGAACTAAACACTGAAGCTTTCTTT. Based on the CDR3 plus reference TRBV9 and TRBJ1-1, the full variable domain is DSGVTQTPKHLITATGQRVTLRCSPRSGDLSVYWYQQSLDQGLQFLIQYYNGEERAKGNILERFSAQQFPDLHSELNLSSLELGDSALYFCASSVGELNTEAFFGQGTRLTVV.

Note on this clone: This sample also contains other DNA sequences that code for the same CDR3. The chain joins TRBV29-1 to TRBJ2-7; 12 nucleotides align to TRBD2. The V gene end was trimmed by 4 bases and the J gene end by 7 bases; junction bases not matched to a gene: 8. CDR1 SQVTM and CDR2 ANQGSEA come from the germline V gene. This CDR3 spans 14 amino acids. This CDR3 reads CSVARPGLAGEQYF. The CDR3 bases are TGCAGCGTTGCCCGCCCAGGACTAGCGGGAGAGCAGTACTTC.

The genes are TRBV7-9 and TRBJ2-3; D is perhaps TRBD2 (6 bases). The CDR3 spans 14 residues. Germline V lookup: CDR1 SEHNR, CDR2 FQNEAQ (reference sequence). Trimming stripped 4 bases from V and 6 bases from J, with 14 bases between. CDR3 DNA: TGTGCCAGCAGCTCGTCTCGGGGGTTGGATACGCAGTATTTT. Translation gives CASSSSRGLDTQYF.

This clone occurred many times. The chain has TRBV30 and TRBJ1-5; no firm D call. Germline V gene lookup returns CDR1 GTSNPN and CDR2 SVGIG (reference sequence). The CDR3 length is 15 residues. V was pared by 2 bases and J by 10 bases, with 21 bases between. DNA for the CDR3: TGTGCCTGGAGTCCCCACAAGGTTCTAGGCAGCCCCCAGCATTTT. This gives the protein CAWSPHKVLGSPQHF.

The chain uses TRBV7-3 and TRBJ2-1; 9 bases line up with TRBD1. J gave up 11 bases and V 3 bases, and 5 bases lay outside the gene matches. CDR3 size: 13 residues. The germline gives CDR1 SGHTA, CDR2 FQGTGA. As DNA, the CDR3 is TGTGCCAGCAGCTTGGGACAGGGTACCCAGCAGTTCTTC. Its protein is CASSLGQGTQQFF.

This chain connects TRBV18 to TRBJ2-1; no definite D call. V was cut by 5 bases and J by 9 bases, with 14 bases left in between. The V gene's germline CDR1 is KGHSH and CDR2 LQKENI. This CDR3 has 13 residues. CDR3 nucleotide sequence: TGTGCCAGCTCATCATCCTATAGTTTTGAGCAGTTCTTC. It specifies CASSSSYSFEQFF.

This clone was recorded once. This rearrangement joins TRBV10-3 to TRBJ1-3, with D possibly matching TRBD1 (5 bases). Germline CDR1 ENHRY, CDR2 SYGVKD. Trimming removed 4 bases from V and 2 bases from J, with 12 bases in between. The CDR3 consists of 15 residues. CDR3 sequence: CAISVMEGTGNTIYF. For the CDR3, the DNA is TGTGCCATCAGTGTCATGGAGGGGACTGGAAACACCATATATTTT.

The V and J genes are TRBV4-3 and TRBJ2-5; D is possibly TRBD2 (6 bases). Germline CDR1 and CDR2: LGHNA and YSLEER. V was cut by 0 bases and J by 6 bases, with 14 bases left in between. CDR3 length: 15 amino acids. The DNA for the CDR3 is TGCGCCAGCAGCCAAGAAGGAGGGGTAGTGCAGACCCAGTACTTC. Amino acid sequence: CASSQEGGVVQTQYF.

The V gene is TRBV6-5, the J gene TRBJ1-2; D remains ambiguous. This CDR3 contains 11 residues. V was clipped by 4 bases and J by 8 bases, with 8 bases between them. In germline, CDR1 is MNHEY, CDR2 SVGAGI. The chain's CDR3 is CASSSVVGYTF. In DNA, the CDR3 is TGTGCCAGCAGTTCCGTAGTCGGCTACACCTTC.